This note documents a single T cell receptor (beta chain) sequence. Its antigen is still unknown. These data belong to a study of regulatory T cells in long-lasting Graves disease. Study-wide results and caveats: Those with persistent Graves' had less TCR diversity than newly diagnosed patients.

The CDR3 spans 15 residues. Looked up from germline, CDR1 is GTSNPN and CDR2 is SVGIG (reference sequence). Trimming cost V 5 bases and J 0 bases; bases outside gene matches: 6. Described time point: persistent/refractory GD, antithyroid drugs over 5 years with positive TRAb. The TCR library was made from RNA that had been extracted from PBMCs in TRIzol. iRepertoire HTBI primers and Arm-PCR of CDR3 regions built TCR beta libraries. A single record per CDR3 protein comes from TCRdb applying MiXCR to the multiplex PCR reads. The table has 310,000 or so distinct CDR3 sequences, 20% to 25% seen once. The rearrangement joins TRBV30 to TRBJ1-4; 7 bases map to TRBD1. This sample comprised peripheral blood mononuclear cells (PBMCs), obtained when the disease was refractory, from a patient treated with antithyroid drugs. The TCR originated in a female donor with Graves disease. In DNA, the CDR3 is TGTGCCTGGTCTCCCGGGACAGCAACTAATGAAAAACTGTTTTTT. It encodes CAWSPGTATNEKLFF.